This is a list of T cell receptor beta chains from one sample in a study of T-cell memory formation after mild COVID-19. Each CDR3 protein gets one entry after TCRdb re-called the 5' RACE reads with MiXCR. The repertoire has about 110,000 distinct CDR3 sequences, 13% to 15% of them found once; the top ten carry around 40%. Sequencing used PBMCs or a T cell subset sorted from them (not recorded which). These receptor sequences come from a man younger than 30 who had mild COVID-19 (a few samples of this study predate the infection). Cell type and time point are not known. Each CDR3 is given with its conserved first and last residue. D genes are given only for firm matches. Some rows mark clone size as missing; the rest say once, few, many or name a class of expanded clone.

d_call,v_call,clone_size,j_call,cdr3_aa,cdr3_nt
TRBD2,TRBV7-2,once,TRBJ2-3,CASRPTSGRDTQYF,TGTGCCAGCAGACCGACTAGCGGGCGAGATACGCAGTATTTT
.,TRBV7-9,few,TRBJ1-4,CASSTGINEKLFF,TGTGCCAGCAGCACCGGAATTAATGAAAAACTGTTTTTT
TRBD1,TRBV7-9,few,TRBJ1-1,CASSPHTGVLGTEAFF,TGTGCCAGCAGCCCTCACACAGGGGTGTTAGGCACTGAAGCTTTCTTT
.,TRBV28,.,TRBJ1-6,CASSLQGPSSYNSPLHF,TGTGCCAGCAGTTTACAGGGCCCCAGCTCCTATAATTCACCCCTCCACTTT
TRBD2,TRBV7-2,.,TRBJ2-3,CASSWTSTDTKYF,TGTGCCAGCAGCTGGACTAGCACAGATACGAAGTATTTT
.,TRBV7-2,many,TRBJ1-1,CASSLAPSTEAFF,TGTGCCAGCAGCTTAGCCCCGAGCACTGAAGCTTTCTTT
TRBD1,TRBV7-6,many,TRBJ2-7,CASSPGTGYYEQYF,TGTGCCAGCAGCCCCGGGACAGGGTACTACGAGCAGTACTTC
TRBD1,TRBV4-3,few,TRBJ2-1,CASSQDRQGWDNEQFF,TGCGCCAGCAGCCAAGATAGACAGGGGTGGGACAATGAGCAGTTCTTC
.,TRBV24-1,.,TRBJ2-2,CATGESVTGELFF,TGTGCCACCGGAGAGTCGGTCACCGGGGAGCTGTTTTTT
.,TRBV4-1,few,TRBJ2-2,CASSQDLGRGYTGELFF,TGCGCCAGCAGCCAAGATCTGGGCAGGGGATACACCGGGGAGCTGTTTTTT
TRBD1,TRBV4-1,.,TRBJ1-4,CASSQDAIRGPLQGDNEKLFF,TGCGCCAGCAGCCAAGATGCTATCAGGGGGCCCCTCCAGGGAGACAATGAAAAACTGTTTTTT
TRBD1,TRBV7-8,.,TRBJ1-4,CASSQTGSATNEKLFF,TGTGCCAGCAGCCAGACAGGGAGTGCAACTAATGAAAAACTGTTTTTT
.,TRBV5-8,many,TRBJ1-1,CASSLVGTPNTEAFF,TGTGCCAGCAGCTTGGTCGGGACACCGAACACTGAAGCTTTCTTT
.,TRBV7-9,.,TRBJ1-1,CASSPPIRGRTEAFF,TGTGCCAGCAGCCCGCCCATCAGGGGCAGGACTGAAGCTTTCTTT
.,TRBV29-1,.,TRBJ2-7,CSATGGVGEQYF,TGCAGCGCCACAGGGGGGGTCGGCGAGCAGTACTTC
.,TRBV7-9,many,TRBJ2-1,CASMTGPVDEQFF,TGTGCCAGCATGACAGGTCCGGTTGATGAGCAGTTCTTC
TRBD2,TRBV4-1,.,TRBJ2-2,CASSLFTGLAAGELFF,TGCGCCAGCAGCCTCTTTACGGGACTAGCGGCCGGGGAGCTGTTTTTT
TRBD1,TRBV4-1,few,TRBJ2-7,CASSPARGLYEQYF,TGCGCCAGCAGCCCCGCGAGGGGGCTGTACGAGCAGTACTTC
.,TRBV4-1,.,TRBJ2-7,CASSQTGGPAYEQYF,TGCGCCAGCAGCCAAACCGGGGGTCCGGCCTACGAGCAGTACTTC
.,TRBV27,.,TRBJ1-6,CASSWQNSPLHF,TGTGCCAGCAGTTGGCAGAATTCACCCCTCCACTTT
.,TRBV7-6,few,TRBJ2-3,CASSEVTDTQYF,TGTGCCAGCTCGGAGGTCACAGATACGCAGTATTTT
.,TRBV5-6,.,TRBJ2-3,CASSPGYTDTQYF,TGTGCCAGCAGCCCGGGTTACACAGATACGCAGTATTTT
.,TRBV6-5,few,TRBJ2-3,CASSFRDPHTDTQYF,TGTGCCAGCAGTTTTCGGGACCCCCACACAGATACGCAGTATTTT
TRBD1,TRBV5-5,.,TRBJ2-7,CASSLDTGGAYEQYF,TGTGCCAGCAGCTTGGATACAGGGGGCGCCTACGAGCAGTACTTC
.,TRBV4-3,many,TRBJ1-6,CASSQDGGGDTSSYNSPLHF,TGCGCCAGCAGCCAAGATGGAGGGGGAGATACGAGCTCCTATAATTCACCCCTCCACTTT
.,TRBV29-1,.,TRBJ1-2,CSSRSGNHYGYTF,TGCAGCTCCCGGTCCGGGAACCACTATGGCTACACCTTC
.,TRBV4-2,.,TRBJ1-1,CASSQEGVNTEAFF,TGTGCCAGCAGCCAAGAGGGAGTGAACACTGAAGCTTTCTTT
.,TRBV6-6,few,TRBJ2-7,CASSPPGEQYF,TGTGCCAGCAGTCCCCCGGGCGAGCAGTACTTC
TRBD1,TRBV7-2,few,TRBJ2-2,CATHRGANTGELFF,TGTGCCACCCACAGGGGCGCGAACACCGGGGAGCTGTTTTTT
.,TRBV9,few,TRBJ2-5,CASSLSRDKETQYF,TGTGCCAGCAGCCTCAGTCGGGATAAAGAGACCCAGTACTTC
TRBD1,TRBV7-9,.,TRBJ2-2,CASATRQGDTGELFF,TGTGCCAGCGCTACGAGACAGGGTGACACCGGGGAGCTGTTTTTT
TRBD2,TRBV6-5,.,TRBJ2-1,CASNIAGESYEQFF,TGTGCCAGCAACATAGCGGGGGAATCATATGAGCAGTTCTTC
.,TRBV6-5,few,TRBJ1-2,CASRSRQARNYGYTF,TGTGCCAGCAGGAGCCGACAGGCTAGGAACTATGGCTACACCTTC
.,TRBV27,few,TRBJ1-4,CASRNSEKLFF,TGTGCCAGCAGGAATTCTGAAAAACTGTTTTTT
TRBD2,TRBV4-1,.,TRBJ2-1,CASSRSPYPGGAYNEQFF,TGCGCCAGCAGCCGAAGTCCGTATCCGGGGGGTGCTTACAATGAGCAGTTCTTC
.,TRBV7-9,.,TRBJ2-1,CASSPLALNEQFF,TGTGCCAGCAGCCCACTAGCTCTCAATGAGCAGTTCTTC